This TCR beta chain came from a study of control samples from healthy donors and cancer patients (dated by TCRdb to 2018 to 2021). Note on this clone: What this receptor recognizes is not known. No clone much larger than this one lies a single base away; base qualities are absent.

In the germline V gene (reference sequence), CDR1 corresponds to LGHDT and CDR2 to YNNKEL. The CDR3 starts with the cysteine, ends with the phenylalanine, and has 14 residues. CDR3 DNA only is kept here, 42 bases in frame from base 1. V loses 3 bases of germline sequence and J loses 4 bases, and the interval between the two ends is 10 bases. Library preparation employed the immunoSEQ multiplex PCR assay. What TCRdb holds here is the immuneACCESS table cut down to in-frame rearrangements. Part of the clones is not present; checked against another copy, under half of the missing clones reflect an unresolved V gene, and the others are unexplained. The sample table lists 130,000 to 150,000 clones, about 90% of them with a count of one. The ten most abundant clones make up roughly 3.2% of the sample.

The sequenced sample was blood. The chain joins TRBV3-1 (or the pseudogene TRBV3-2) to TRBJ1-5; TRBD1 might be the D gene, on 5 matching bases. The sequence derives from a man under 40 in good health. At the DNA level, the sequence is TGTGCCAGCAGCCAGAGGGGATCGAATCAGCCCCAGCATTTT. Its coded protein is CASSQRGSNQPQHF.